The 17 T cell receptor beta chains reported below all come from one sample, sequenced in a study of human T cells and chemical hapten exposure. Time point given: patch test 2, 6 weeks after DPC sensitization. Treatment reported: therapeutic diphenylcyclopropenone sensitization with weekly scalp DPC. TCRdb re-analysed the RACE reads in MiXCR, keeping a single row per CDR3 protein. This table holds about 400,000 distinct CDR3 sequences, 6% to 7% found once. This specimen consisted of whole blood, obtained in connection with sensitization to the hapten diphenylcyclopropenone (DPC). These receptors were taken from a woman under 30 with alopecia areata. Some clones in this sample may be carry-over from other donors' samples.

This clonotype was detected ten times or more. The chain employs TRBV6-2 or TRBV6-3 and TRBJ2-1, with D perhaps matching TRBD2 (5 bases). The V and J ends lost 6 bases and 7 bases respectively, with 10 bases between them. CDR3 length: 12 amino acids. Germline assignment: CDR1 MNHEY and CDR2 SVGEGT. The CDR3 reads CASSPRENEQFF. CDR3 DNA sequence: TGTGCCAGCAGCCCCCGGGAAAATGAGCAGTTCTTC.

The table lists this clonotype with a few counts. The gene calls are TRBV12-3 or TRBV12-4 and TRBJ2-7; 7 bases align to TRBD2. CDR3 size: 16 residues. The J segment lost 4 bases and the V segment lost 0 bases, leaving 9 bases of the junction unmatched. CDR3 residues: CASSLATRGTTYEQYF. CDR3 DNA sequence: TGTGCCAGCAGTTTAGCAACGCGGGGGACCACGTACGAGCAGTACTTC.

This rearrangement joins TRBV6-2 or TRBV6-3 to TRBJ2-3, with D uncertain. The V gene lost 0 bases and the J gene lost 8 bases, with 18 bases spanning the gap. This CDR3 is built from 16 residues. Germline values: CDR1 MNHEY, CDR2 SVGEGT. Here the CDR3 DNA reads TGTGCCAGCAGTTACTCTCAGAGTATATCACAGAGTACGCAGTATTTT. It encodes CASSYSQSISQSTQYF.

The chain joins TRBV5-5 to TRBJ1-4, with TRBD1 as a possible D gene (6 bases). The CDR3 runs to 14 residues. Looked up from germline, CDR1 is SGHKS and CDR2 is YYEKEE (reference sequence). V gave up 4 bases and J gave up 8 bases, with 15 bases separating them. The CDR3 sequence: CASSPDGGGEKLFF. Written as DNA, the CDR3 is TGTGCCAGCAGCCCGGACGGGGGCGGCGAAAAACTGTTTTTT.

V usage is TRBV5-1 and J usage is TRBJ2-3; 7 nucleotides align to TRBD1. Germline V gene data show CDR1 as SGHRS and CDR2 as YFSETQ. This CDR3 region has 15 residues. V was clipped by 0 bases and J by 4 bases; unmatched bases: 5. CDR3 region: CASSLEGGGSDTQYF. DNA for the CDR3: TGCGCCAGCAGCTTGGAAGGGGGCGGGTCAGATACGCAGTATTTT.

In its sample, this clonotype was seen once. V gene TRBV27 combines with J gene TRBJ2-1; D gene unclear. Looked up from germline, CDR1 is MNHEY and CDR2 is SMNVEV (reference sequence). The CDR3 covers 13 residues. V was trimmed by 0 bases and J by 7 bases, leaving 7 bases between them. CDR3 protein: CASSLSTGNEQFF. For the CDR3, the DNA is TGTGCCAGCAGTTTATCGACGGGTAATGAGCAGTTCTTC.

This clonotype was seen at least ten times. V usage is TRBV6-5 and J usage is TRBJ1-6; 7 nucleotides line up with TRBD1. This CDR3 contains 15 residues. In germline, CDR1 is MNHEY, CDR2 SVGAGI. V shed 2 bases and J 10 bases; nucleotides not matched to a gene: 8. CDR3 nucleotide sequence: TGTGCCAGCAGTTACGAGACAGGGATGGGGTCACCCCTCCACTTT. This translates into CASSYETGMGSPLHF.

The V call is TRBV7-9, the J call TRBJ2-7; D is possibly TRBD1 or TRBD2 (5 bases each). CDR3 length: 13 amino acids. The ends were cut back, 1 base at V and 6 bases at J, with 10 bases in the middle. Germline values: CDR1 SEHNR, CDR2 FQNEAQ (reference sequence). The CDR3 sequence is CASSLDGAGEQYF. As DNA, the CDR3 is TGTGCCAGCAGCTTAGACGGGGCAGGCGAGCAGTACTTC.

The chain combines TRBV3-1 with TRBJ2-7; possible D gene TRBD1, 6 bases. The CDR3 covers 14 residues. Trimming took 1 base from V and 6 from J, leaving 13 bases between them. Germline CDR1 LGHDT, CDR2 YNNKEL (reference sequence). CDR3 loop: CASSQGLGHREQYF. The CDR3 nucleotides are TGTGCCAGCAGCCAAGGTCTGGGACATCGCGAGCAGTACTTC.

This clonotype was seen at least ten times. J is TRBJ2-1 and V is TRBV29-1, with 9 bases lining up with TRBD1. The CDR3 extends over 15 amino acids. With 5 bases clipped from V and 3 bases from J, the junction kept 8 bases outside the gene matches. CDR1 is SQVTM, CDR2 ANQGSEA, per germline. The CDR3 nucleotides are TGCAGCGTTAAGTTGGGGACAGGGAGCTACAATGAGCAGTTCTTC. Its translation: CSVKLGTGSYNEQFF.

This clonotype appeared a few times. This chain uses TRBV18 with TRBJ2-2, with 7 bases that match TRBD2. From germline, CDR1 is KGHSH and CDR2 LQKENI. V lost 3 bases to trimming and J lost 1 base; unmatched junction nucleotides: 8. CDR3 length: 17 amino acids. CDR3 nucleotide sequence: TGTGCCAGCTCACCGCGGCAAGCGGGGATGAACACCGGGGAGCTGTTTTTT. Its protein is CASSPRQAGMNTGELFF.

Many counts were recorded for this clonotype. CDR3 nucleotides: TGTGCCAGCAGCCTGGGTAGCGCGACTAGCGGGAACAATGAGCAGTTCTTC. Translated, it gives CASSLGSATSGNNEQFF. V usage is TRBV5-8 and J usage is TRBJ2-1; 11 bases match TRBD2. Germline CDR1 is SGHTS and CDR2 is YDEGEE. The CDR3 totals 17 residues. The trim removed 4 bases at V and 5 bases at J, leaving 11 bases unmatched.

In its sample, this clonotype was seen a few times. The chain has TRBV4-1 and TRBJ1-1, with TRBD1 matching 7 bases. The CDR3 sequence is 15 residues long. V dropped 3 bases and J dropped 6; count of bases not matched to a gene: 10. CDR1 is MGHRA, CDR2 YSYEKL, per germline. CDR3 residues: CASSHPDRESAEAFF. CDR3 nucleotide sequence: TGCGCCAGCAGCCACCCAGACAGGGAAAGCGCTGAAGCTTTCTTT.

This clonotype appeared a few times. The chain links TRBV7-8 to TRBJ1-2, with D possibly TRBD1 on 5 matching bases. The CDR3 extends over 16 amino acids. Germline loops: CDR1 SGHVS, CDR2 FQNEAQ. Trimming removed 1 base at V and 10 bases at J, with 22 bases between. The CDR3 is CASSLEQGRTSFVYTF. The DNA of the CDR3 is TGTGCCAGCAGCTTAGAGCAGGGCAGGACCTCTTTCGTCTACACCTTC.

The table lists this clonotype with a few counts. The chain couples TRBV5-6 to TRBJ1-1; D remains unclear. The length of the CDR3 is 14 residues. CDR1 and CDR2 from the germline V gene are SGHDT and YYEEEE. The germline V and J ends were trimmed by 2 bases and 0 bases, with 8 bases remaining between them. The CDR3 DNA is TGTGCCAGCAGCTTTCCGGCCATGAACACTGAAGCTTTCTTT. Residues: CASSFPAMNTEAFF.

This clonotype was counted a few times. This chain joins TRBV13 and TRBJ2-7, with 8 bases that match TRBD2. The CDR3 has 17 amino acids. With V trimmed by 3 bases and J by 2 bases, 12 bases remained unmatched. Germline V CDR1 and CDR2: PRHDT, FYEKMQ (reference sequence). The CDR3 here is CASSLGGGGLPAYEQYF. For the CDR3, the DNA is TGTGCCAGCAGCTTGGGAGGCGGGGGGTTGCCCGCCTACGAGCAGTACTTC.

V is TRBV7-9 and J is TRBJ1-3, with 9 bases identical to TRBD1. Germline assignment: CDR1 SEHNR and CDR2 FQNEAQ (reference sequence). With V trimmed by 1 base and J by 7 bases, 5 bases remained unmatched. This CDR3 comprises 15 residues. In DNA form, the CDR3 reads TGTGCCAGCAGCTTAGGGACAGGGGACGTGAACACCATATATTTT. Translating gives CASSLGTGDVNTIYF.